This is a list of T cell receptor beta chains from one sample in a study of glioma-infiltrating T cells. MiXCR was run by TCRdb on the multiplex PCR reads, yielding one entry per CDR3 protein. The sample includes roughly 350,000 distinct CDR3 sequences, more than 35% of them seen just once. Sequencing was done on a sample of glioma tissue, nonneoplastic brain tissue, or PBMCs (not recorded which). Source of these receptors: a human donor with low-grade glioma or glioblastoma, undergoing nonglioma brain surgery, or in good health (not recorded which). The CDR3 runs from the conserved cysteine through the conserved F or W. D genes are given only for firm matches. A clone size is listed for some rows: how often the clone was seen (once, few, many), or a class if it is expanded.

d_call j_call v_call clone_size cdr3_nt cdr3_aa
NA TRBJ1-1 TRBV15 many TGTGCCACCAGCAGAGATCCCAGGGTGAACTCTGAAGCTTTCTTT CATSRDPRVNSEAFF
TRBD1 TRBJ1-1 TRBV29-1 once TGCAGCGTTGGGACAGGGTTCGACACTGAAGCTTTCTTT CSVGTGFDTEAFF
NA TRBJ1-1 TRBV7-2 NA TGTGCCAGTCCCTCCATGCAGTCTCGCACGGAAGCTTTCTTT CASPSMQSRTEAFF
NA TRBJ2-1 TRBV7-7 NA TGTGCTAGCAGCCCCCGAGTAGACCCGACGAGCTTCACGTACAATGAGCAGTTCTTC CASSPRVDPTSFTYNEQFF
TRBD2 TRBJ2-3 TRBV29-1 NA TGCAGCGCGATGACTAGCGGGAATACGCAGTATTTT CSAMTSGNTQYF
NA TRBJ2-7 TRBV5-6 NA TGTGCCAGCGGCTTAATCAGTACCTACGAGCAGTACTTC CASGLISTYEQYF
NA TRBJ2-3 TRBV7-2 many TGTGCCAGCAGCTCCACCAATCTTGTCACAGATACGCAGTATTTT CASSSTNLVTDTQYF
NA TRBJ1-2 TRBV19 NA TGTGCCAGTAGTGTACAACCTAACTATGGCTACACCTTC CASSVQPNYGYTF
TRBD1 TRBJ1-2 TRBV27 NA TGTGCCAGCAGTTTTCTCGGACAGGGCGACTATGGCTACACCTTC CASSFLGQGDYGYTF
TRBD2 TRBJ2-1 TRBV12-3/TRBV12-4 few TGTGCCAGCAGCCTCGGACTAGCTTACAATGAGCAGTTCTTC CASSLGLAYNEQFF
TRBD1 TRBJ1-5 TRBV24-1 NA TGTGCCACCAGTGATCGGACAGGTAGCAATCAGCCCCAGCATTTT CATSDRTGSNQPQHF
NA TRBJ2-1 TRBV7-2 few TGTGCCAGCAGCTCCACCAGGGATGAGCAGTTCTTC CASSSTRDEQFF
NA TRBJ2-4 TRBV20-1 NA TGCAGTGCTACTGGTGGGCCTTTAATCCTAGCCAAAAACATTCAGTACTTC CSATGGPLILAKNIQYF
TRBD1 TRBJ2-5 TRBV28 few TGTGCCAGCAGTTTTGGGACAGGGGGGTACCAAGAGACCCAGTACTTC CASSFGTGGYQETQYF
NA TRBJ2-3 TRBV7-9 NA TGTGCCAGCAGCGACCCGGGACGGCTTAGCACAGATACGCAGTATTTT CASSDPGRLSTDTQYF
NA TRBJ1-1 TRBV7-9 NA TGTGCCAGAAGCTTAGTGGATAGCACTGAAGCTTTCTTT CARSLVDSTEAFF
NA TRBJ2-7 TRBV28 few TGTGCCAGCAGTTCTTCCGGGACTCTTTACGAGCAGTACTTC CASSSSGTLYEQYF
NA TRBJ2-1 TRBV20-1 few TGCAGTGCTAGCCCGTTATCCCCTACGAGGGAGCAGTTCTTC CSASPLSPTREQFF
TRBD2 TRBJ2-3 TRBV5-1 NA TGCGCCAGCAGCTTAGAGCCAGGGAGGGTTGCAGATACGCAGTATTTT CASSLEPGRVADTQYF
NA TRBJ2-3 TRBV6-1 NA TGTGCCATCAGGGAGAGAACTAGCACAGATACGCAGTATTTT CAIRERTSTDTQYF
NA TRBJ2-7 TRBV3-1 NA TGTGCCAGCAGCCGGGACCCGGTGGGGGAGCAGTACTTC CASSRDPVGEQYF
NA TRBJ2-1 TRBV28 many TGTGCCAGCTCTTGGGCCTACAATGAGCAGTTCTTC CASSWAYNEQFF
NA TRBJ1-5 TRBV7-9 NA TGTGCCAGCGGCCAGGGTCCCCCTTTCAATCAGCCCCAGCATTTT CASGQGPPFNQPQHF
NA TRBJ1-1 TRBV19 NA TGTGCCAGTAGTATAACCGGGCGTAACACTGAAGCTTTCTTT CASSITGRNTEAFF
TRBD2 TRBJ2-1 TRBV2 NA TGTGCCAGCACCGAGCGGCTAGCGGGAGGGCCGAAGTTCTTC CASTERLAGGPKFF
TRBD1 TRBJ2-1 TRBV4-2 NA TGTGCCAGCAGCCAGCCCGGACAGGGAATTTTCAATGAGCAGTTCTTC CASSQPGQGIFNEQFF
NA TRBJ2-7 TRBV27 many TGTGCCAGCAGCTCACCTCCAGGGTGGTTGAGAGACGAGCAGTACTTC CASSSPPGWLRDEQYF